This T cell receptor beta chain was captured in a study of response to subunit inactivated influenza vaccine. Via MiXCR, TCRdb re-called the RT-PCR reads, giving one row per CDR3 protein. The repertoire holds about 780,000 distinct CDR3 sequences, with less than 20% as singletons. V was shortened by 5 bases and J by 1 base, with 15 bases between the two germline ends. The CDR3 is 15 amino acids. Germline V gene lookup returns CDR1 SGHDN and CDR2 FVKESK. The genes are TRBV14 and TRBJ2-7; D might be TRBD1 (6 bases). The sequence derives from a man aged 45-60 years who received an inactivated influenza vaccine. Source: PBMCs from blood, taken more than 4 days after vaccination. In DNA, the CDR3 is TGTGCCAGCAGCGGCAGGGGCCGTCTATCCTACGAGCAGTACTTC. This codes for CASSGRGRLSYEQYF.